This TCR beta chain was sequenced in a study of immune heterogeneity within non-small cell lung tumors. Each sample used 600 to 750 ng of genomic DNA from bulk tumor tissue. Several widely spaced biopsies per primary tumor were taken during surgery. Curative surgery was undertaken by patients, who had untreated, newly diagnosed non-small cell lung cancer. The sample holds a few counts of this clonotype. TCR beta CDR3 was amplified by multiplex PCR using 32 V and 13 J primers. Using its own MiXCR run on the multiplex PCR reads, TCRdb lists one record per CDR3 protein. Of roughly 12,000 distinct CDR3 sequences listed, about 22% are singletons. The receptor's source is a man in his 60s with non-small cell lung cancer. Sequenced: lung tumor tissue.

CDR3 protein: CASKAGGYGYTF. CDR3 coding DNA: TGTGCCAGCAAGGCCGGAGGGTATGGCTACACCTTC. The rearrangement uses TRBV12-3 or TRBV12-4 and TRBJ1-2; D unclear. V shed 7 bases and J shed 5 bases, with 11 bases lying between them. The CDR3 extends over 12 amino acids.